This TCR beta chain was sequenced for a study of cytomegalovirus exposure and HLA in healthy donors. Regarding this clone: The antigen is not known.

13 Jbeta primers and 60 Vbeta primers were used for the PCR. TCRdb's table, derived via immunoSEQ multiplex PCR, lists solely in-frame clones and lacks some. Seen here are 90,000 to 120,000 clones, around 85% observed once, and the top ten hold around 2.4%. This CDR3 has 16 residues. V lost 1 base to trimming and J lost 1 base, with 15 bases between them. CDR1 is SGHNT, CDR2 YYREEE, per germline (reference sequence). Findings and caveats of the study: Clonal expansion, a later analysis showed, was greater in HLA-associated TCR beta chains than in equally common others.

V and J are TRBV5-4 and TRBJ2-7, with D possibly being TRBD2 (6 bases). The clonotype was recovered from a man in his thirties or forties in good health and CMV-seronegative. Sequences were obtained from PBMCs. The CDR3 is CASSLWWGSGSYEQYF. CDR3 DNA: TGTGCCAGCAGCTTGTGGTGGGGGAGCGGGTCCTACGAGCAGTACTTC.